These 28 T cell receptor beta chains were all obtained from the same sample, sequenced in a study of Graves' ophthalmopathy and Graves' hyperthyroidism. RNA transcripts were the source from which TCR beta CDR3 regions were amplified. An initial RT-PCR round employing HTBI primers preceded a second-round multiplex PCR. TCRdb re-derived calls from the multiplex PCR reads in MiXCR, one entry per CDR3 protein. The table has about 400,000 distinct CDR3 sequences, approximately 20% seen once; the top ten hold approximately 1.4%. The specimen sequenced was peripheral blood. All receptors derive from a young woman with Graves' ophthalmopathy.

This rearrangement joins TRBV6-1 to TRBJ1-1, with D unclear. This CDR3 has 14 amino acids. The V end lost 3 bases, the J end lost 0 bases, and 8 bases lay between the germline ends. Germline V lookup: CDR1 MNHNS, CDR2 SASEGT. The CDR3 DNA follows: TGTGCCAGCAGTGACAACAGCCTGAACACTGAAGCTTTCTTT. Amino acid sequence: CASSDNSLNTEAFF.

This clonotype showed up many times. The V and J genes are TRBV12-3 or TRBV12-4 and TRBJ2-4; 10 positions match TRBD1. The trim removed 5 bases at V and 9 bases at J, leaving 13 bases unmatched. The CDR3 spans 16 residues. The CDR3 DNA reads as TGTGCCAGCAGTCGGACAGGGGGGGAAGTTGAGGGCATTCAGTACTTC. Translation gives CASSRTGGEVEGIQYF.

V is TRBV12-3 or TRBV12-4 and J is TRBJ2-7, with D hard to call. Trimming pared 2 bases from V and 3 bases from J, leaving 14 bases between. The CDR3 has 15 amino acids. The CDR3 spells CASSLTRQKLYEQYF. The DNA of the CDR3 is TGTGCCAGCAGTTTAACGAGACAAAAGCTCTACGAGCAGTACTTC.

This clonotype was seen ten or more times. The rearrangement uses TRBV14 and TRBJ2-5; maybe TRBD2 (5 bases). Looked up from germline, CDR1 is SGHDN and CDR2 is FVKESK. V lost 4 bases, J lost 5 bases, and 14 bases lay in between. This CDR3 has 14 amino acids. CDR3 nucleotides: TGTGCCAGCAGCCCACGACCACGAGGGGAGACCCAGTACTTC. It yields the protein CASSPRPRGETQYF.

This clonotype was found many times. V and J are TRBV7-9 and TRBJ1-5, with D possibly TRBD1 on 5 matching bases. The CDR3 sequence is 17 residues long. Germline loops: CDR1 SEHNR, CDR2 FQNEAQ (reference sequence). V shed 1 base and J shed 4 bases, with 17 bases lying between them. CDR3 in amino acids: CASSLEGRGTPNQPQHF. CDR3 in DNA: TGTGCCAGCAGCTTAGAGGGTCGTGGGACGCCGAATCAGCCCCAGCATTTT.

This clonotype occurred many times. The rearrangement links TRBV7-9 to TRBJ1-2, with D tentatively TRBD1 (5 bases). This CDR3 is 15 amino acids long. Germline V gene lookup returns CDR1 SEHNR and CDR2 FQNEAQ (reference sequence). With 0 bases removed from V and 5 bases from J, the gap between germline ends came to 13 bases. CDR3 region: CASSLAEGMGYGYTF. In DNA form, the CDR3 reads TGTGCCAGCAGCTTAGCGGAGGGGATGGGATATGGCTACACCTTC. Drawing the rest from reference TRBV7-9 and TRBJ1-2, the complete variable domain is DTGVSQNPRHKITKRGQNVTFRCDPISEHNRLYWYRQTLGQGPEFLTYFQNEAQLEKSRLLSDRFSAERPKGSFSTLEIQRTEQGDSAMYLCASSLAEGMGYGYTFGSGTRLTVV.

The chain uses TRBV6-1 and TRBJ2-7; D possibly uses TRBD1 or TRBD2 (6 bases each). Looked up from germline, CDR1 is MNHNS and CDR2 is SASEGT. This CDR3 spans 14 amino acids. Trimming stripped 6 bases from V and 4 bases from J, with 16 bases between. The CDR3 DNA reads TGTGCCAGCAGCCCAAACAGGGAGGCGTACGAGCAGTACTTC. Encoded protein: CASSPNREAYEQYF.

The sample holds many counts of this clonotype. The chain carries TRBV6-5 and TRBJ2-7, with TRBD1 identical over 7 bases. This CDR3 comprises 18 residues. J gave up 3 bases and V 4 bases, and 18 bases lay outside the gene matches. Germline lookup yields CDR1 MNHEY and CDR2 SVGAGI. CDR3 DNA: TGTGCCAGCAGTTCCGCGTACCCGGGACAGATTGGAAACTACGAGCAGTACTTC. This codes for CASSSAYPGQIGNYEQYF.

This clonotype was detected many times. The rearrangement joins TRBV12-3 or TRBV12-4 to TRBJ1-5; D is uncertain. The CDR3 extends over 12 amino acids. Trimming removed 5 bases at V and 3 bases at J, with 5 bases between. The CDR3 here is CASSRPNQPQHF. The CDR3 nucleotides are TGTGCCAGCAGTAGACCCAATCAGCCCCAGCATTTT.

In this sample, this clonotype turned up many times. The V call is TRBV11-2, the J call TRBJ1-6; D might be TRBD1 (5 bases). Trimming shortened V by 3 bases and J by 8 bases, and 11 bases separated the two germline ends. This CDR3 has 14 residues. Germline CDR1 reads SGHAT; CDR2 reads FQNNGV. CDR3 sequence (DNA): TGTGCCAGCAGCTTGGGGGGTGGGGATTCACCCCTCCACTTT. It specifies CASSLGGGDSPLHF.

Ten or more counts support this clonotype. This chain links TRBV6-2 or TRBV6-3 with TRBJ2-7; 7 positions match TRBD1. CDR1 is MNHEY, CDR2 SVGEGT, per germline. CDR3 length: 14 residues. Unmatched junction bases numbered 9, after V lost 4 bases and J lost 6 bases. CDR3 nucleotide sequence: TGTGCCAGCAGTTCGGGGACAGAGGGCACCGAGCAGTACTTC. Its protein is CASSSGTEGTEQYF.

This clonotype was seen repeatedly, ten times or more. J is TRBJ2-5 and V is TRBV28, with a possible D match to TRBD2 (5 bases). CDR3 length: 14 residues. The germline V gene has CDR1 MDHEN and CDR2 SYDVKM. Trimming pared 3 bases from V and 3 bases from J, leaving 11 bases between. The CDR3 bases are TGTGCCAGCAGTTTCCGGCAGGAGGAAGAGACCCAGTACTTC. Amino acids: CASSFRQEEETQYF.

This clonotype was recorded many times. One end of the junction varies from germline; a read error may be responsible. CDR3 amino acids: CSARDRKNIQCF. CDR3 bases: TGCAGTGCTAGAGACCGAAAAAACATTCAGTGCTTC. The J gene is TRBJ2-4, the V gene TRBV20-1; D is ambiguous. The CDR3 length is 12 residues. The germline V gene has CDR1 DFQATT and CDR2 SNEGSKA (reference sequence).

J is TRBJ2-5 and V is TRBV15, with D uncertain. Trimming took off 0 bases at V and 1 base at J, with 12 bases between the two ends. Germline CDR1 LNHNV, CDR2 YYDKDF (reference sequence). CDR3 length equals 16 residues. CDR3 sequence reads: CATSRDRSGIQETQYF. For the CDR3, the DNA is TGTGCCACCAGCAGAGATCGGTCAGGAATCCAAGAGACCCAGTACTTC.

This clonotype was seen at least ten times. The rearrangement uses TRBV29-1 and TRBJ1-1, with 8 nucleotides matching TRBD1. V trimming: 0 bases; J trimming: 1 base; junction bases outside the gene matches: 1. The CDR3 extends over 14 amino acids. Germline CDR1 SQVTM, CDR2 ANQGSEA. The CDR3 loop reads CSVEDQGANTEAFF. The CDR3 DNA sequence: TGCAGCGTTGAAGATCAGGGGGCGAACACTGAAGCTTTCTTT. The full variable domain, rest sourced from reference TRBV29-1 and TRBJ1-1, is SAVISQKPSRDICQRGTSLTIQCQVDSQVTMMFWYRQQPGQSLTLIATANQGSEATYESGFVIDKFPISRPNLTFSTLTVSNMSPEDSSIYLCSVEDQGANTEAFFGQGTRLTVV.

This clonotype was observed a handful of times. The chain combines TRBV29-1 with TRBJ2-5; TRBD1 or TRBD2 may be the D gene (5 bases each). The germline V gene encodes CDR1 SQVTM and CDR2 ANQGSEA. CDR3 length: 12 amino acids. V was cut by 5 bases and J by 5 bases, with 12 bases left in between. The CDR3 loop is CSVNGGFETQYF. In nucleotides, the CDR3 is TGCAGCGTTAATGGGGGATTTGAGACCCAGTACTTC.

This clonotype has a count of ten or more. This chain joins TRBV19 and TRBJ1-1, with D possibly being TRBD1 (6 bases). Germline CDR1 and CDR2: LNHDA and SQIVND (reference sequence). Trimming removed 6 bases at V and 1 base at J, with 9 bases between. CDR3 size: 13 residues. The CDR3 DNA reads TGTGCCAGTAGGAAGGACAGGAACACTGAAGCTTTCTTT. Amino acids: CASRKDRNTEAFF.

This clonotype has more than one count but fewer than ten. CDR3: CASSVGGSRHSGNTIYF. The CDR3 DNA is TGTGCCAGCAGCGTAGGAGGCAGCAGACACTCTGGAAACACCATATATTTT. The V call is TRBV9, the J call TRBJ1-3, with D unresolved. In germline, CDR1 is SGDLS, CDR2 YYNGEE. The V gene lost 0 bases and the J gene lost 0 bases, with 13 bases spanning the gap. CDR3 length equals 17 residues.

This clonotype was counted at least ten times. The DNA of the CDR3 is TGTGCCAGCGAGTCATATTGGGCGGGCTTCTGGGGTGAGACCCAGTACTTC. This codes for CASESYWAGFWGETQYF. The chain has TRBV2 and TRBJ2-5, with a weak D call TRBD2 (5 bases). V was pared by 8 bases and J by 5 bases, with 27 bases between. The CDR3 has 17 residues. Germline V gene lookup returns CDR1 SNHLY and CDR2 FYNNEI.

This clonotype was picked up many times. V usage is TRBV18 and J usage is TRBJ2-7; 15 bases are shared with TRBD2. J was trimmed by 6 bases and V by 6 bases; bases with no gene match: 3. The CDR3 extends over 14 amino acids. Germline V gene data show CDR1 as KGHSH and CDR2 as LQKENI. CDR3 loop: CASSSGLAGGEQYF. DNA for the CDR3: TGTGCCAGCTCCTCGGGACTAGCGGGAGGCGAGCAGTACTTC.

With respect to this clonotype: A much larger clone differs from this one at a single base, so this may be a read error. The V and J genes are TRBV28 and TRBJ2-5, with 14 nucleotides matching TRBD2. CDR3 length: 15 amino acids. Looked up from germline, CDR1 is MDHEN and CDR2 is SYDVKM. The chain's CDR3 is CASRGLAGARETRYF. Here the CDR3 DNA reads TGTGCCAGCAGGGGACTAGCGGGAGCACGGGAGACCCGGTACTTC.

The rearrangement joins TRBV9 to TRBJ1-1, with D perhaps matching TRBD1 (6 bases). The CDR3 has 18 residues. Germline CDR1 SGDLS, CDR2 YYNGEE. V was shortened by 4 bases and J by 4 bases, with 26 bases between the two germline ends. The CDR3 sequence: CASSPPGEGQGWSTEAFF. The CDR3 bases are TGTGCCAGCAGCCCACCAGGGGAGGGGCAGGGGTGGAGCACTGAAGCTTTCTTT.

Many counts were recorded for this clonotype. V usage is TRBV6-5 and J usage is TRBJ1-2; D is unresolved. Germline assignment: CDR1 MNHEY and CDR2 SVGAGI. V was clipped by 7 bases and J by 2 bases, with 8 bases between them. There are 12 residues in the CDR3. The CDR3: CASTDGNYGYTF. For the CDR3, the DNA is TGTGCCAGCACCGACGGGAACTATGGCTACACCTTC.

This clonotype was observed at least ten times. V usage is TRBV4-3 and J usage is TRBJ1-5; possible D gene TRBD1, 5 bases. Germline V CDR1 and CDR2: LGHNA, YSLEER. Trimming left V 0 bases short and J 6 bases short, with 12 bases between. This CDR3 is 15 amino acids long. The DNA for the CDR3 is TGCGCCAGCAGCCAAGATCATGGGGGAGGTCAGCCCCAGCATTTT. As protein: CASSQDHGGGQPQHF.

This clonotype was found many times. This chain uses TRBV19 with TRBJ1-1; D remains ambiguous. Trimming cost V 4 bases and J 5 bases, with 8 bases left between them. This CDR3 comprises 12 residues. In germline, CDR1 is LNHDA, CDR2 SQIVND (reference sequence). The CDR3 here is CASSRGQTEAFF. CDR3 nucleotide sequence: TGTGCCAGTAGTAGAGGGCAGACTGAAGCTTTCTTT.

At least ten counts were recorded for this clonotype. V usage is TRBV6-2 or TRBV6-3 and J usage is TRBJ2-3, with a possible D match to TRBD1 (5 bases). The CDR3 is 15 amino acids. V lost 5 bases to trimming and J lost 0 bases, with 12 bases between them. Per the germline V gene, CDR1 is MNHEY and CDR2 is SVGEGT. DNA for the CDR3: TGTGCCAGCAGTAGCCAGGGTCATAGCACAGATACGCAGTATTTT. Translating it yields CASSSQGHSTDTQYF.

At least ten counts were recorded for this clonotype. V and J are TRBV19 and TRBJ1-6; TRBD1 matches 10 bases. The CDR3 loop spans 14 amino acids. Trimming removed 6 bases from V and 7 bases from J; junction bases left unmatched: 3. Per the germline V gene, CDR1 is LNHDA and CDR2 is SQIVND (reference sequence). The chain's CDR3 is CASRTGGQNSPLHF. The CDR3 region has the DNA TGTGCCAGTAGGACAGGGGGCCAAAATTCACCCCTCCACTTT.

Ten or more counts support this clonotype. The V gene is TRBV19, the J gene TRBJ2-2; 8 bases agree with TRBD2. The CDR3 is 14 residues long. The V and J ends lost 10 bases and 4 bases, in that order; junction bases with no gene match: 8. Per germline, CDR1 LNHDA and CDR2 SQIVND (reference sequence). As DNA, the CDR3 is TGTGCCACCAAGCGGGAGTGGGGCACCGGGGAGCTGTTTTTT. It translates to CATKREWGTGELFF. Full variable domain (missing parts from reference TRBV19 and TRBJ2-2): DGGITQSPKYLFRKEGQNVTLSCEQNLNHDAMYWYRQDPGQGLRLIYYSQIVNDFQKGDIAEGYSVSREKKESFPLTVTSAQKNPTAFYLCATKREWGTGELFFGEGSRLTVL.